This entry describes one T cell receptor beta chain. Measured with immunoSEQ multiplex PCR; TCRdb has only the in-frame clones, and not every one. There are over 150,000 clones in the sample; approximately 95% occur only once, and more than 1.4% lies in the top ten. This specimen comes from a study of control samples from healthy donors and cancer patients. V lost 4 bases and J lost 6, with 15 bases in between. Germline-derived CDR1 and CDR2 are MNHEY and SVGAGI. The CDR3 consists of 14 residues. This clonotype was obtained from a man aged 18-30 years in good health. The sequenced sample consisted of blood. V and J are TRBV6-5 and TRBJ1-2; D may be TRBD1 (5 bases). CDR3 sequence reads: CASSSPQRGHGYTF. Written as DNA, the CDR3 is TGTGCCAGCAGTTCCCCCCAGAGGGGTCATGGCTACACCTTC.